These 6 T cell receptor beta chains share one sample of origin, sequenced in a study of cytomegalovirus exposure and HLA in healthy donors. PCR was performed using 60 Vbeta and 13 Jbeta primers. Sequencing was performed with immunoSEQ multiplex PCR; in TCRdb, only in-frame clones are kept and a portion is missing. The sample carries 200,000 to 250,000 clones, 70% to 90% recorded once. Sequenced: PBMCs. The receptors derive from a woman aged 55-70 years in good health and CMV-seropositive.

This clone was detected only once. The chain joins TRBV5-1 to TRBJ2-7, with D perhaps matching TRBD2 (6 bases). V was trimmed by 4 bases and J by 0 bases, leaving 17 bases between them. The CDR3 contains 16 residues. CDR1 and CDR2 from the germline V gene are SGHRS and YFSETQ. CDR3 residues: CASSLSPTGSSYEQYF. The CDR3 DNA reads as TGCGCCAGCAGCCTGTCTCCCACCGGGAGCTCCTACGAGCAGTACTTC.

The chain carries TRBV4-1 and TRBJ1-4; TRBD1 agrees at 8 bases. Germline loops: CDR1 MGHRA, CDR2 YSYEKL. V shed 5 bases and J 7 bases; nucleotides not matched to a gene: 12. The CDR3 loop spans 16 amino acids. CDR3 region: CASSTGPGTGREKLFF. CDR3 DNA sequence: TGCGCCAGCAGCACCGGGCCCGGGACAGGTCGTGAAAAACTGTTTTTT.

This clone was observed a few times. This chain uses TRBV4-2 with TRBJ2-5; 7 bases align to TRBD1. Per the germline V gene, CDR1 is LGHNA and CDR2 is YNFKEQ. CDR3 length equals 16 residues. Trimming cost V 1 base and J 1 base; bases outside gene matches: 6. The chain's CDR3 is CASSQARGRTQETQYF. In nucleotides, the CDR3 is TGTGCCAGCAGCCAAGCAAGGGGGCGAACCCAAGAGACCCAGTACTTC.

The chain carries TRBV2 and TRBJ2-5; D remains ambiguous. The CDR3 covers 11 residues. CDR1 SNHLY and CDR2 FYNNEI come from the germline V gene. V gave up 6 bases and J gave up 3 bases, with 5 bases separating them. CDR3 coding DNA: TGTGCCAGCAGCCTCGAAGAGACCCAGTACTTC. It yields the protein CASSLEETQYF.

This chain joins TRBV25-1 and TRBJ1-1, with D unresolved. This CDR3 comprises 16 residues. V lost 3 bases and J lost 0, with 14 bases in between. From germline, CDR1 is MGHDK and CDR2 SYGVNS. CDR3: CASSDQRTGMNTEAFF. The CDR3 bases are TGTGCCAGCAGTGACCAAAGGACGGGAATGAACACTGAAGCTTTCTTT.

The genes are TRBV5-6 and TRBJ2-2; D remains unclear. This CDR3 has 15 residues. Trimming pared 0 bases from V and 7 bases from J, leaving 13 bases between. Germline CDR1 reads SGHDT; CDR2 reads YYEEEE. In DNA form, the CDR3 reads TGTGCCAGCAGCTTGGTGGATCGGGTAGGCGGGGAGCTGTTTTTT. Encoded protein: CASSLVDRVGGELFF.